This is a list of T cell receptor beta chains from one sample in a study of OX40 agonist ivuxolimab in advanced cancers. Assay used: immunoSEQ multiplex PCR; TCRdb lists only in-frame clones, some missing. Among 100,000 to 150,000 clones listed, 92% were seen once. The sample was CD4+ or CD8+ T cells sorted from blood, taken in a trial of the OX40 agonist ivuxolimab. The receptors were sampled from an adult with an advanced solid tumor such as melanoma, head and neck, liver or kidney cancer. Both conserved end residues are part of each CDR3. D genes are given only for firm matches. A clone size is listed for some rows: how often the clone was seen (once, few, many), or a class if it is expanded.

v_gene	d_gene	j_gene	len	abundance	CDR3aa	CDR3nt
TRBV25-1	TRBD1	TRBJ1-1	14	NA	CASRLNRGNTEAFF	TGTGCCAGCAGGTTGAACAGGGGCAACACTGAAGCTTTCTTT
TRBV7-2	TRBD2	TRBJ2-7	14	NA	CASSLGLALLEQYF	TGTGCCAGCAGCTTAGGACTAGCGCTCTTGGAGCAGTACTTC
TRBV9	TRBD2	TRBJ2-2	16	NA	CASSVEGTSVTGELFF	TGTGCCAGCAGCGTAGAAGGGACTAGCGTCACCGGGGAGCTGTTTTTT
TRBV14	NA	TRBJ2-1	17	NA	CASSQVGRAGGRNEQFF	TGTGCCAGCAGCCAAGTTGGACGGGCAGGGGGGCGGAATGAGCAGTTCTTC
TRBV7-2	NA	TRBJ1-1	12	NA	CASSLGGGLAFF	TGTGCCAGCAGCTTGGGAGGGGGATTAGCTTTCTTT
TRBV18	NA	TRBJ2-2	16	NA	CASSPRTSQNTGELFF	TGTGCCAGCTCACCTCGCACTAGTCAGAACACCGGGGAGCTGTTTTTT
TRBV9	TRBD1	TRBJ1-4	16	once	CASSAYQGAPYEKLFF	TGTGCCAGCAGCGCCTACCAGGGGGCTCCCTATGAAAAACTGTTTTTT
TRBV6-5	NA	TRBJ1-1	13	NA	CASNLHLNTEAFF	TGTGCCAGCAACCTACACCTGAACACTGAAGCTTTCTTT
TRBV7-9	TRBD1	TRBJ1-2	13	NA	CASSSGQGGGYTF	TGTGCCAGCAGCTCCGGACAGGGCGGAGGCTACACCTTC
TRBV7-8	NA	TRBJ1-1	15	NA	CASSLVGQGLTEAFF	TGTGCCAGCAGCTTAGTGGGGCAGGGGCTCACTGAAGCTTTCTTT
TRBV9	TRBD2	TRBJ2-1	15	NA	CASSFTSGRANEQFF	TGTGCCAGCAGCTTCACTAGCGGGAGGGCCAATGAGCAGTTCTTC
TRBV7-3	TRBD2	TRBJ2-7	15	NA	CASSLGTSGSYEQYF	TGTGCCAGCAGCTTGGGGACTAGCGGGAGTTACGAGCAGTACTTC
TRBV28	TRBD1	TRBJ1-2	15	few	CASRATVGQGYGYTF	TGTGCCAGCAGGGCGACCGTGGGACAGGGCTATGGCTACACCTTC
TRBV19	TRBD2	TRBJ2-1	14	NA	CASSFGLAVYEQFF	TGTGCCAGTAGTTTCGGCCTAGCGGTATATGAGCAGTTCTTC
TRBV10-2	NA	TRBJ2-1	13	once	CATMVVQHNEQFF	TGCGCCACCATGGTAGTACAACACAATGAGCAGTTCTTC
TRBV27	NA	TRBJ2-2	14	NA	CASSFPSNTGELFF	TGTGCCAGCAGTTTCCCATCGAACACCGGGGAGCTGTTTTTT
TRBV7-2	NA	TRBJ1-5	13	NA	CASSLFQGQPQHF	TGTGCCAGCAGCTTATTTCAGGGGCAGCCCCAGCATTTT
TRBV5-4	TRBD1	TRBJ1-1	15	NA	CASLNTGGVATEAFF	TGTGCCAGCCTTAATACAGGGGGCGTCGCCACTGAAGCTTTCTTT
TRBV10-1	NA	TRBJ2-3	15	once	CASSLRDIGTDTQYF	TGCGCCAGCAGCCTCCGGGACATTGGCACAGATACGCAGTATTTT
TRBV19	NA	TRBJ2-7	14	NA	CASSIDGTVREQYF	TGTGCCAGTAGTATAGACGGGACTGTTCGAGAGCAGTACTTC
TRBV29-1	NA	TRBJ1-1	14	NA	CSVLPLQGRTEAFF	TGCAGCGTTCTACCCCTACAGGGAAGGACTGAAGCTTTCTTT
TRBV29-1	NA	TRBJ2-1	13	once	CSATPRPQGEQFF	TGCAGCGCCACTCCCAGGCCGCAGGGTGAGCAGTTCTTC
TRBV9	NA	TRBJ1-1	15	NA	CASSVGVRGETEAFF	TGTGCCAGCAGCGTAGGAGTAAGGGGAGAGACTGAAGCTTTCTTT
TRBV27	NA	TRBJ1-4	14	once	CASSLNGVSEKLFF	TGTGCCAGCAGTTTAAACGGGGTTTCTGAAAAACTGTTTTTT
TRBV6-6	TRBD2	TRBJ2-1	15	NA	CASSHGRVGVDEQFF	TGTGCCAGCAGTCACGGGAGGGTCGGAGTTGATGAGCAGTTCTTC
TRBV25-1	NA	TRBJ2-1	12	NA	CASSVLYNEQFF	TGTGCCAGCAGCGTGCTATACAATGAGCAGTTCTTC
TRBV19	TRBD1	TRBJ1-6	14	once	CASSSRTGVSPLHF	TGTGCCAGTAGTTCCAGGACAGGGGTATCACCCCTCCACTTT
TRBV11-2	NA	TRBJ1-2	13	NA	CASSKTAGAGYTF	TGTGCCAGCAGCAAAACAGCAGGGGCTGGCTACACCTTC
TRBV9	TRBD2	TRBJ2-4	15	NA	CASSVGLAGGNIQYF	TGTGCCAGCAGCGTAGGACTAGCGGGAGGTAACATTCAGTACTTC
TRBV30	NA	TRBJ2-7	15	NA	CAWSPPAARSYEQYF	TGTGCCTGGAGTCCACCTGCAGCCCGCTCCTACGAGCAGTACTTC
TRBV2	TRBD1	TRBJ2-7	15	NA	CASSEVQGSSYEQYF	TGTGCCAGCAGTGAAGTACAGGGGAGCTCCTACGAGCAGTACTTC
TRBV10-3	TRBD2	TRBJ2-5	16	NA	CAISESPGLGPETQYF	TGTGCCATCAGTGAGTCTCCGGGACTAGGACCAGAGACCCAGTACTTC
TRBV7-2	NA	TRBJ1-5	12	NA	CASSLDGHPQHF	TGTGCCAGCAGCTTAGACGGGCATCCCCAGCATTTT
TRBV27	NA	TRBJ1-2	14	NA	CASSWNGNNYGYTF	TGTGCCAGCAGTTGGAACGGTAATAACTATGGCTACACCTTC
TRBV9	NA	TRBJ1-1	12	NA	CASSSPTGPSFF	TGTGCCAGCAGCTCCCCGACAGGCCCCTCGTTCTTT
TRBV6-1	TRBD2	TRBJ2-5	15	NA	CASSVATSGRETQYF	TGTGCCAGCAGTGTCGCTACTAGCGGGAGAGAGACCCAGTACTTC
TRBV27	NA	TRBJ1-5	13	NA	CASSLGFNQPQHF	TGTGCCAGCAGTTTGGGGTTCAATCAGCCCCAGCATTTT
TRBV28	NA	TRBJ1-5	15	NA	CASSFQQGDNQPQHF	TGTGCCAGCAGTTTCCAACAGGGAGACAATCAGCCCCAGCATTTT
TRBV20-1	NA	TRBJ2-7	11	NA	CSANKGHEQYF	TGCAGTGCTAATAAGGGCCACGAGCAGTACTTC
TRBV5-4	NA	TRBJ2-2	16	NA	CASSLGIGRNTGELFF	TGTGCCAGCAGCCTGGGGATCGGGAGGAACACCGGGGAGCTGTTTTTT
TRBV2	NA	TRBJ2-5	14	NA	CASSSRAFQETQYF	TGTGCCAGCAGTAGTCGGGCCTTCCAAGAGACCCAGTACTTC
TRBV10-3	NA	TRBJ1-2	13	NA	CAISVSETYGYTF	TGTGCCATCAGTGTATCAGAGACCTATGGCTACACCTTC
TRBV9	NA	TRBJ1-1	12	NA	CASSVGGGEAFF	TGTGCCAGCAGCGTAGGAGGAGGTGAAGCTTTCTTT
TRBV5-1	TRBD1	TRBJ2-7	14	NA	CASSAGQGDYEQYF	TGCGCCAGCAGCGCCGGACAGGGGGACTACGAGCAGTACTTC
TRBV18	TRBD1	TRBJ2-7	15	NA	CASSPSTGGPYEQYF	TGTGCCAGCTCACCCAGCACAGGGGGACCCTACGAGCAGTACTTC
TRBV5-4	NA	TRBJ1-2	14	NA	CASSTGQRNYGYTF	TGTGCCAGCAGCACTGGACAGCGGAACTATGGCTACACCTTC
TRBV9	TRBD1	TRBJ2-3	13	NA	CASARQGTDTQYF	TGTGCCAGCGCTCGACAGGGGACAGATACGCAGTATTTT
TRBV19	NA	TRBJ1-5	15	few	CASSSTVISNQPQHF	TGTGCCAGTAGTTCCACGGTGATTAGCAATCAGCCCCAGCATTTT
TRBV19	NA	TRBJ2-7	14	NA	CASSMGRGEYEQYF	TGTGCCAGTAGTATGGGCAGGGGGGAATACGAGCAGTACTTC
TRBV7-9	NA	TRBJ1-5	14	few	CASSPTYSNQPQHF	TGTGCCAGCAGCCCTACCTATAGCAATCAGCCCCAGCATTTT
TRBV9	NA	TRBJ1-1	14	NA	CASSVGSQNTEAFF	TGTGCCAGCAGCGTGGGCAGTCAGAACACTGAAGCTTTCTTT
TRBV4-2	NA	TRBJ2-7	13	NA	CASSLRGEREQYF	TGTGCCAGCAGCTTGAGAGGGGAGAGGGAGCAGTACTTC
TRBV5-1	NA	TRBJ1-5	13	NA	CASSLGQNQPQHF	TGCGCCAGCAGCTTGGGTCAGAATCAGCCCCAGCATTTT
TRBV10-1	NA	TRBJ2-1	14	NA	CASSVESLYNEQFF	TGCGCCAGCAGTGTTGAGTCCCTCTACAATGAGCAGTTCTTC